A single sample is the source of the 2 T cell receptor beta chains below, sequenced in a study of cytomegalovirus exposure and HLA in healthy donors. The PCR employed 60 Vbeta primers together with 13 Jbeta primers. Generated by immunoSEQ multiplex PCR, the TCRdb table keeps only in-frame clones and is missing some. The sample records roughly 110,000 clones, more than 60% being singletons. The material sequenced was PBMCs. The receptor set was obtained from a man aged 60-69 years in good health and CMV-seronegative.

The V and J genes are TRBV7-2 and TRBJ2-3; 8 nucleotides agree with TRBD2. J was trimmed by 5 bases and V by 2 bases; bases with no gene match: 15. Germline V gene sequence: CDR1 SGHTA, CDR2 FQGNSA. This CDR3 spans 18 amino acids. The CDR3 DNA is TGTGCCAGCAGCTTAATGCCTAGCGGGCGGAGAATGGAAGATACGCAGTATTTT. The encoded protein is CASSLMPSGRRMEDTQYF. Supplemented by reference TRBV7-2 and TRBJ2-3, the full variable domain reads GAGVSQSPSNKVTEKGKDVELRCDPISGHTALYWYRQSLGQGLEFLIYFQGNSAPDKSGLPSDRFSAERTGGSVSTLTIQRTQQEDSAVYLCASSLMPSGRRMEDTQYFGPGTRLTVL.

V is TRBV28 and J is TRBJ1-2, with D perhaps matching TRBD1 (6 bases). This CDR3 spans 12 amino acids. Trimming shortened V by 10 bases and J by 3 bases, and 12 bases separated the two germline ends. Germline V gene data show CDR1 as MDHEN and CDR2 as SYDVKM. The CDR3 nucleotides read TGTGCCACCCGGACAGAACACTATGGCTACACCTTC. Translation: CATRTEHYGYTF.